These 3 T cell receptor beta chains share one sample of origin, sequenced in a study of a mutant IDH1 vaccine in newly diagnosed glioma. Generated by immunoSEQ multiplex PCR, the TCRdb table keeps only in-frame clones and is missing some. The repertoire holds roughly 38,000 clones, 75% to 90% seen once, with approximately 1.6% in the top ten. No cognate antigen is known for these TCRs. The sample's time point: week 35, safety follow-up. Doses comprised 300 ug of mutant IDH1 20-mer peptide each, plus topical imiquimod. The source material was PBMCs, sampled from a glioma patient whose treatment included an IDH1 peptide vaccine. The receptor set was obtained from a man aged 35 to 55 with glioma.

V and J are TRBV7-8 and TRBJ2-6; TRBD1 is a possible D gene (6 bases). Germline V gene sequence: CDR1 SGHVS, CDR2 FQNEAQ. This CDR3 comprises 15 residues. Trimming removed 4 bases from V and 1 base from J, with 8 bases in between. This CDR3 reads CASSSGVSGANVLTF. The DNA for the CDR3 is TGTGCCAGCAGCTCAGGGGTGTCTGGGGCCAACGTCCTGACTTTC.

This clone was seen just once. Here the CDR3 reads CASSLYGGPLDSPLHF. The CDR3 coding sequence is TGTGCCAGCAGCTTGTATGGGGGACCATTGGATTCACCCCTCCACTTT. V and J are TRBV5-8 and TRBJ1-6, with D possibly TRBD1 on 5 matching bases. The CDR3 sequence is 16 residues long. CDR1 and CDR2 (germline): SGHTS, YDEGEE. Trimming removed 1 base at V and 8 bases at J, with 16 bases between.

The chain couples TRBV29-1 to TRBJ1-2; 8 bases line up with TRBD1. Trimming at V came to 5 bases and at J to 6 bases, leaving 2 bases not matched to a gene. CDR1 SQVTM and CDR2 ANQGSEA come from the germline V gene. This CDR3 is built from 11 residues. This chain's CDR3 is CSVTGGNGYTF. DNA for the CDR3: TGCAGCGTTACAGGGGGAAATGGCTACACCTTC.